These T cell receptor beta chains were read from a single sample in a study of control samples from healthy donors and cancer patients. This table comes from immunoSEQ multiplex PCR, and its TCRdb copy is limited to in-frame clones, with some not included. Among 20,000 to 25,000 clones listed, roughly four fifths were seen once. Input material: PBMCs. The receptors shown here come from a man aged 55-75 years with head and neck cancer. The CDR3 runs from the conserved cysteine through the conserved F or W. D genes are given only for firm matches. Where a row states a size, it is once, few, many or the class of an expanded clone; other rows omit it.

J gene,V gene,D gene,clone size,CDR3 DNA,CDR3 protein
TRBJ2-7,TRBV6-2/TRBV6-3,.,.,TGTGCCAGCAGCACACAAGGTGAGACTTGGTACGAGCAGTACTTC,CASSTQGETWYEQYF
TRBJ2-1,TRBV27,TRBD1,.,TGTGCCAGCAGTCTGAGGGACAGGTCTCTCAATGAGCAGTTCTTC,CASSLRDRSLNEQFF
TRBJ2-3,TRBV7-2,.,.,TGTGCCAGCAGCTTAGGGCCAGGCGGTACGCAGTATTTT,CASSLGPGGTQYF
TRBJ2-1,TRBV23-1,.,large,TGCGCCAGCAGTCGAGGAGTAAACAATGAGCAGTTCTTC,CASSRGVNNEQFF
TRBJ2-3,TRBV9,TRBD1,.,TGTGCCAGCAGCTTCCGGGACAGAGTCATTGATACGCAGTATTTT,CASSFRDRVIDTQYF
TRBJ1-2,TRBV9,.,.,TGTGCCAGCAGCGTAGGGGGGCGGAATGGCTACACCTTC,CASSVGGRNGYTF
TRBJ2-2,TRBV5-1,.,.,TGCGCCAGCAGCTTGGGTAGTGGCACCGGGGAGCTGTTTTTT,CASSLGSGTGELFF
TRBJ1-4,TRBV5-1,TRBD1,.,TGCGCCAGCGGGGAAGGGACAGGGGGAGAAAAACTGTTTTTT,CASGEGTGGEKLFF
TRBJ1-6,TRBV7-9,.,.,TGTGCCAGCAGCTTAGGCTTCGGAAACGGGGATTCACCCCTCCACTTT,CASSLGFGNGDSPLHF
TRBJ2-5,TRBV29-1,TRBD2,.,TGCAGCGTTGAGGGGCTAGCGGGAGCAGAGACCCAGTACTTC,CSVEGLAGAETQYF
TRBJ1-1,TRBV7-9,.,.,TGTGCCAGCAGCTTAGGAGACAAAGCTTTCTTT,CASSLGDKAFF
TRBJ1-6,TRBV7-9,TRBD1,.,TGTGCCAGCAGCTCCGGGACAGAAAATAATTCACCCCTCCACTTT,CASSSGTENNSPLHF
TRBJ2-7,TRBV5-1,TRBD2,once,TGCGCCAGCAGTCCCGCCCCCCTAATTGGCGGGAGACCCTACGAGCAGTACTTC,CASSPAPLIGGRPYEQYF
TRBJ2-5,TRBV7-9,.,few,TGTGCCAGCAGCTTAGGCTCTCTGGAGACCCAGTACTTC,CASSLGSLETQYF
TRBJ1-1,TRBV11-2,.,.,TGTGCCAGCAGCTTAAGGGTCGGGACTGAAGCTTTCTTT,CASSLRVGTEAFF
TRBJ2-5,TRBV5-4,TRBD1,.,TGTGCCAGCAGCTTTGCCCCGACAGGGACAGAGACCCAGTACTTC,CASSFAPTGTETQYF
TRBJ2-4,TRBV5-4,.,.,TGTGCCAGCAGCTTGGAGGGAAATGTCATTCAGTACTTC,CASSLEGNVIQYF
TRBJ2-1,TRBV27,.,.,TGTGCCAGCAAGACGGTCCAGGACTACAATGAGCAGTTCTTC,CASKTVQDYNEQFF
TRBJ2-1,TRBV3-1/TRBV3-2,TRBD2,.,TGTGCCAGCAGCCGCAGCGGGGGGGCGGCCGATGAGCAGTTCTTC,CASSRSGGAADEQFF
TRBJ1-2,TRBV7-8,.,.,TGTGCCAGCAGCTTAGATGCAAACTATGGCTACACCTTC,CASSLDANYGYTF
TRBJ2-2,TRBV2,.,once,TGTGCCAGCAGTCTCGATTCACCAGTGAACACCGGGGAGCTGTTTTTT,CASSLDSPVNTGELFF
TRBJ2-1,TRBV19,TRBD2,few,TGTGCCAGTAGTATGACTAGCGGAAGCTACAATGAGCAGTTCTTC,CASSMTSGSYNEQFF
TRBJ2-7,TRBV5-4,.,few,TGTGCGGTAAGCAGCCTTGGGCTTTCCAAAACCTACGAGCAGTACTTC,CAVSSLGLSKTYEQYF
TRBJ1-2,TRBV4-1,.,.,TGCGCCAGCAGCCAAGAAACTCAGAGCCTCTATGGCTACACCTTC,CASSQETQSLYGYTF
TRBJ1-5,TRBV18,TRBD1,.,TGTGCCAGCTCACCAAAGACAGGGGGCAATCAGCCCCAGCATTTT,CASSPKTGGNQPQHF
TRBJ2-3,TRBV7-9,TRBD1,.,TGTGCCAGCACCAAGTCGACAGGGATGAATACGCAGTATTTT,CASTKSTGMNTQYF
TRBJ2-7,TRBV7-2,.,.,TGTGCCAGCAGCTTAGTAGCCGGGGCGGTGGGCGAGCAGTACTTC,CASSLVAGAVGEQYF
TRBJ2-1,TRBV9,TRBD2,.,TGTGCCAGCAGCGTAGTAGCGGGAGCGACCAATGAGCAGTTCTTC,CASSVVAGATNEQFF
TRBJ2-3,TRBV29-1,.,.,TGCAGCGTTGAGAAGGAACTCACTAGCACAGATACGCAGTATTTT,CSVEKELTSTDTQYF
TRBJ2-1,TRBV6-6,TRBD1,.,TGTGCCAGCAGTTGGGACAGCTCCTACAATGAGCAGTTCTTC,CASSWDSSYNEQFF
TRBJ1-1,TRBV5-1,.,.,TGCGCCAGCAGCTTGGTGTCCAGGGGTGAAGCTTTCTTT,CASSLVSRGEAFF
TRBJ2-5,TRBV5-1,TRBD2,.,TGCGCCAGCAGCCCAGATCCGGGACTAGCGGAGACCCAGTACTTC,CASSPDPGLAETQYF
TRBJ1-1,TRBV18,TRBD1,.,TGTGCCAGCTCACAGGGACAGGGGTATACTGAAGCTTTCTTT,CASSQGQGYTEAFF
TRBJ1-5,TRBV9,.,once,TGTGCCAGCAGCGTAGAGGGGGATCAGCCCCAGCATTTT,CASSVEGDQPQHF
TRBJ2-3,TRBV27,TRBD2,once,TGTGCCAGCAGTTTAAGGGCACAAACGGGAGGGCCCTCTGATACGCAGTATTTT,CASSLRAQTGGPSDTQYF
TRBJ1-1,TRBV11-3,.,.,TGTGCCAGCAGCTTGGGGGGGCCGAACACTGAAGCTTTCTTT,CASSLGGPNTEAFF
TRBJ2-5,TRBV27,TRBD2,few,TGTGCCAGCAGCTCACCCCATAGCGGGGGCAAAGAGACCCAGTACTTC,CASSSPHSGGKETQYF
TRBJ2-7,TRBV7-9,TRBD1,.,TGTGCCAGCAGCTTAGTTGGCGGGACAGGGGACTCCTACGAGCAGTACTTC,CASSLVGGTGDSYEQYF
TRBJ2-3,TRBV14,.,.,TGTGCCAGCAGCCAAGATCTCAGGGTAGATACGCAGTATTTT,CASSQDLRVDTQYF
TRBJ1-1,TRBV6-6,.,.,TGTGCCAGCAGTTACTTATCGCAGGGGCCTGAAGCTTTCTTT,CASSYLSQGPEAFF
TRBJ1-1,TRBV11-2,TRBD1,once,TGTGCCAGCAGCTTAAGTGGGGGACAGACCAACACTGAAGCTTTCTTT,CASSLSGGQTNTEAFF
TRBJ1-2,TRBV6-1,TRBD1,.,TGTGCCAGCAGTGAAGAGGGACTAGAGGGACAGCGCTATGGCTACACCTTC,CASSEEGLEGQRYGYTF
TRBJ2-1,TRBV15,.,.,TGTGCCACCAGCAGAGGGGACGGCCACAATGAGCAGTTCTTC,CATSRGDGHNEQFF
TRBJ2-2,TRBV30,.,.,TGTGCCTGGAGCGCGGGGCTTTCTACCGGGGAGCTGTTTTTT,CAWSAGLSTGELFF
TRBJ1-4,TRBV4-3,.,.,TGCGCCAGCAGCCAAGATTTAGGGGGGGCAGCTAATGAAAAACTGTTTTTT,CASSQDLGGAANEKLFF
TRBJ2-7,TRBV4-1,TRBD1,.,TGCGCCAGCAGCCGCGGATTAGGACAGGGCCTGTCCGAGCAGTACTTC,CASSRGLGQGLSEQYF
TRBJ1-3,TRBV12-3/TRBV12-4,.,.,TGTGCCAGCAGTTTCGGGAGAAACACCATATATTTT,CASSFGRNTIYF
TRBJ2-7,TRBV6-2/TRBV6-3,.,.,TGTGCCAGCAGTTACGGGGCAGGGAACGAGCAGTACTTC,CASSYGAGNEQYF
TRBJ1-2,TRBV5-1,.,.,TGCGCCAGCAGCTTGGATGTCGGAGTCTATGGCTACACCTTC,CASSLDVGVYGYTF
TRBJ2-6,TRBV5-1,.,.,TGCGCCAGCAGCTTGGTGGCTGCGAGGGACAAGGTCCTCTCTGGGGCCAACGTCCTGACTTTC,CASSLVAARDKVLSGANVLTF
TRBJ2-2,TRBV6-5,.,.,TGTGCCAGCAGTTACGCGACCGGGGAGCTGTTTTTT,CASSYATGELFF
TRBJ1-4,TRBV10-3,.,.,TGTGCCATCAGTGAGTCGGCTGAAAAACTGTTTTTT,CAISESAEKLFF